The entry below gives a single TCR beta chain sequence along with its context. These data originate in a study of T cells after yellow fever vaccination. This CDR3 is 15 amino acids long. V was cut by 1 base and J by 6 bases, with 13 bases left in between. Germline V lookup: CDR1 LGHNA, CDR2 YSLEER. TCRdb processed the 5' RACE reads anew with MiXCR; each CDR3 protein has one entry. The sample contains about 580,000 distinct CDR3 sequences, about a sixth of which appear only once. V usage is TRBV4-3 and J usage is TRBJ1-5; perhaps TRBD1 as D (6 bases). This TCR derives from a man aged 18 to 29 who received the YFV17D yellow fever vaccine. Material: PBMCs, obtained 5 days after the first yellow fever vaccination. The CDR3 region has the DNA TGCGCCAGCAGCCAAGTACAGGGTATGGGTCAGCCCCAGCATTTT. Translation gives CASSQVQGMGQPQHF.